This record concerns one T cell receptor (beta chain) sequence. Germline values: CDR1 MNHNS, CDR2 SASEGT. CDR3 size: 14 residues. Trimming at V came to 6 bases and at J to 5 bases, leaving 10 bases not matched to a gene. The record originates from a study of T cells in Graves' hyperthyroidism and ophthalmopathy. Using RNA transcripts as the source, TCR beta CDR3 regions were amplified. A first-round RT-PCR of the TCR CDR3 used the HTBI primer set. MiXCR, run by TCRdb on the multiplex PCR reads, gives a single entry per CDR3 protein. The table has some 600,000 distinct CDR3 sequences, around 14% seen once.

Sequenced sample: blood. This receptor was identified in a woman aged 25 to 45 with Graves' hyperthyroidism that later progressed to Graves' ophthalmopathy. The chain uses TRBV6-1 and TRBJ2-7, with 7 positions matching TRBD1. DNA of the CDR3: TGTGCCAGCAGAAGACAGGGCCCCTTGGACGAGCAGTACTTC. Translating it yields CASRRQGPLDEQYF.